This T cell receptor (beta chain) comes out of a study of CD8 T cells in Susac syndrome. Study-wide background: The Susac syndrome patients that were sequenced included about six with active disease and under 10 in remission.

When the RNA was reverse transcribed, random hexamers were used with an input of roughly 0.5 to 1 ug. TCRdb recomputed calls from the immunoSEQ multiplex PCR reads with MiXCR, one row per CDR3 protein. The sample has about 150,000 distinct CDR3 sequences, around 95% seen once. Remarks on this clonotype: Its antigen is still unknown.

Whole-study results and caveats: The study recognized that its TCR sequencing and HLA analysis covered a relatively small number of individuals. Clonal expansion was not seen in any Susac syndrome CD4+ T cell repertoire.

The CDR3 is 17 amino acids. Trimming left V 2 bases short and J 0 bases short, with 14 bases between. CDR1 and CDR2 (germline): SQVTM, ANQGSEA. The sample was CD4+ T cells from PBMCs. The source of this sequence is a human donor with Susac syndrome. This rearrangement joins TRBV29-1 to TRBJ2-6; D perhaps matches TRBD1 (6 bases). Here the CDR3 reads CSVEHRATLSGANVLTF. In DNA, the CDR3 is TGCAGCGTTGAACACAGGGCGACGCTCTCTGGGGCCAACGTCCTGACTTTC.